Presented here are 30 T cell receptor beta chains from one specimen sequenced in a study of blood T cell repertoires in COVID-19. Clones were sequenced by immunoSEQ multiplex PCR, and TCRdb holds only the in-frame ones, with some missing. This sample has about 90,000 clones, with about 84% found just once. The sequenced sample was peripheral blood. These receptors were taken from an elderly man with active or convalescent COVID-19.

A remark on this clone: A junction boundary mismatches the germline segment, possibly from a read error. The gene calls are TRBV7-2 and TRBJ1-2; a possible D gene is TRBD1 (5 bases). The germline gives CDR1 SGHTA, CDR2 FQGNSA. The CDR3 loop spans 15 amino acids. CDR3 bases: TGTGCCAGCAGCTTAGGGGTAGACAGATTATATGGCCACACCTTC. It codes for CASSLGVDRLYGHTF. Together with reference TRBV7-2 and TRBJ1-2, the CDR3 gives the full variable domain: GAGVSQSPSNKVTEKGKDVELRCDPISGHTALYWYRQSLGQGLEFLIYFQGNSAPDKSGLPSDRFSAERTGGSVSTLTIQRTQQEDSAVYLCASSLGVDRLYGHTFGSGTRLTVV.

The chain uses TRBV7-2 and TRBJ1-6; D is possibly TRBD1 (5 bases). Deletions cut 5 bases from V and 6 bases from J, with 14 bases between. The CDR3 is 15 residues long. CDR1 is SGHTA and CDR2 is FQGNSA in the germline V gene. The CDR3 here is CASSQTPGGNSPLHF. CDR3 coding DNA: TGTGCCAGCAGCCAGACGCCCGGGGGTAATTCACCCCTCCACTTT.

V and J are TRBV5-4 and TRBJ1-1; the D is unclear. CDR1 is SGHNT and CDR2 is YYREEE in the germline V gene (reference sequence). This CDR3 region has 15 residues. V dropped 0 bases and J dropped 3 bases, with 12 bases sitting between them. The CDR3 coding sequence is TGTGCCAGCAGCTTGGACCCGGGGATCGACACTGAAGCTTTCTTT. Translated: CASSLDPGIDTEAFF.

This clone was recorded only once. The chain is built from TRBV10-1 and TRBJ2-3, with 7 bases lining up with TRBD1. This CDR3 is 16 amino acids long. CDR1 is WNHNN and CDR2 is SYGVQD in the germline V gene (reference sequence). V dropped 0 bases and J dropped 0; count of bases not matched to a gene: 3. CDR3 sequence: CASSESYRGSTDTQYF. Here the CDR3 DNA reads TGCGCCAGCAGTGAGTCCTACAGGGGAAGCACAGATACGCAGTATTTT.

The gene calls are TRBV5-1 and TRBJ2-2; 7 nucleotides match TRBD1. Losses at the gene ends were 3 bases for V and 3 bases for J; bases not matched to a gene: 5. This CDR3 has 15 amino acids. The germline CDR1 and CDR2 sequences are SGHRS and YFSETQ. In DNA form, the CDR3 reads TGCGCCAGCAGCTCACAGGGGCAATACACCGGGGAGCTGTTTTTT. This encodes CASSSQGQYTGELFF.

This sequence joins TRBV5-8 and TRBJ2-3; D call uncertain. The V gene's germline CDR1 is SGHTS and CDR2 YDEGEE. V was trimmed by 4 bases and J by 8 bases, leaving 8 bases between them. This CDR3 is 11 amino acids long. The CDR3 spells CASSATGTQYF. The CDR3 DNA reads TGTGCCAGCAGCGCCACCGGTACGCAGTATTTT.

The chain links TRBV7-2 to TRBJ2-7; TRBD1 matches at 8 bases. V lost 4 bases to trimming and J lost 3 bases; unmatched junction nucleotides: 2. Germline CDR1 and CDR2: SGHTA and FQGNSA. The CDR3 loop spans 13 amino acids. CDR3 coding DNA: TGTGCCAGCAGCTCCGGGACAGGCTACGAGCAGTACTTC. This translates into CASSSGTGYEQYF.

The rearrangement joins TRBV9 to TRBJ2-1, with 9 bases aligning to TRBD2. The germline gives CDR1 SGDLS, CDR2 YYNGEE. After removal of 2 bases from V and 7 bases from J, the junction contained 10 bases not matched to a gene. The CDR3 totals 16 residues. CDR3 sequence (DNA): TGTGCCAGCAGCGTCTCAGCGGGGGGCCACCTGAATGAGCAGTTCTTC. This codes for CASSVSAGGHLNEQFF.

The chain couples TRBV25-1 to TRBJ1-1; D unresolved. CDR1 is MGHDK and CDR2 is SYGVNS in the germline V gene. V was shortened by 7 bases and J by 5 bases, with 8 bases between the two germline ends. The CDR3 covers 11 residues. CDR3 sequence reads: CASTRGTEAFF. The CDR3, as DNA: TGTGCCAGCACCCGGGGTACTGAAGCTTTCTTT.

In its sample, this clone was seen a few times. V is TRBV7-6 and J is TRBJ1-1; TRBD1 is a possible D gene (6 bases). V was cut by 6 bases and J by 1 base, with 12 bases left in between. The CDR3 consists of 14 residues. Germline CDR1 is SGHVS and CDR2 is FNYEAQ. CDR3 coding DNA: TGTGCCAGCAGGCGTCAGGGGTCGAACACTGAAGCTTTCTTT. This translates into CASRRQGSNTEAFF.

This rearrangement joins TRBV25-1 to TRBJ1-5; D is perhaps TRBD1 (5 bases). This CDR3 spans 15 amino acids. Trimming stripped 5 bases from V and 7 bases from J, with 18 bases between. Looked up from germline, CDR1 is MGHDK and CDR2 is SYGVNS. The CDR3 sequence: CASSPPGRVGQPQHF. As DNA, the CDR3 is TGTGCCAGCAGTCCCCCCGGCAGGGTCGGCCAGCCCCAGCATTTT.

This clone has a handful of counts. The V call is TRBV2, the J call TRBJ1-2; tentatively, D is TRBD1 (5 bases). The CDR3 covers 15 residues. V lost 5 bases to trimming and J lost 3 bases, with 16 bases between them. Germline CDR1 reads SNHLY; CDR2 reads FYNNEI. CDR3 DNA: TGTGCCAGCAGTCCCCCAGGAGGGGCGGACTATGGCTACACCTTC. Protein sequence: CASSPPGGADYGYTF.

The V gene is TRBV2, the J gene TRBJ2-2; D ambiguous. V was shortened by 6 bases and J by 1 base, with 9 bases between the two germline ends. Looked up from germline, CDR1 is SNHLY and CDR2 is FYNNEI. The CDR3 covers 14 residues. CDR3 amino acids: CASRVRQNTGELFF. The CDR3 coding sequence is TGTGCCAGCAGAGTGAGACAGAACACCGGGGAGCTGTTTTTT.

This chain uses TRBV5-4 with TRBJ1-4; TRBD1 matches at 10 bases. V lost 2 bases, J lost 5 bases, and 9 bases stayed unmatched. This CDR3 is 17 amino acids long. Germline CDR1 is SGHNT and CDR2 is YYREEE (reference sequence). CDR3 loop: CASSFPGQGHWNEKLFF. The CDR3, as DNA: TGTGCCAGCAGCTTCCCGGGACAGGGGCATTGGAATGAAAAACTGTTTTTT.

J is TRBJ1-4 and V is TRBV29-1; no clear D gene. The CDR3 has 12 residues. Trimming removed 6 bases at V and 3 bases at J, with 8 bases between. CDR1 and CDR2 from the germline V gene are SQVTM and ANQGSEA. CDR3 protein: CSVQSPNEKLFF. DNA of the CDR3: TGCAGCGTGCAGTCCCCTAATGAAAAACTGTTTTTT.

The chain carries TRBV5-3 and TRBJ2-2, with 7 bases matching TRBD1. TRBV5-3 belongs to the ORF category, with a function that is uncertain. Trimming removed 0 bases from V and 4 bases from J; junction bases left unmatched: 3. This CDR3 is built from 15 residues. The CDR3: CARSLGPGGTGELFF. The CDR3, as DNA: TGTGCCAGAAGCTTGGGCCCAGGGGGCACCGGGGAGCTGTTTTTT.

The V and J genes are TRBV4-1 and TRBJ1-1; the D gene is possibly TRBD1 (5 bases). CDR3 length: 16 amino acids. The germline CDR1 and CDR2 sequences are MGHRA and YSYEKL. Trimming removed 1 base from V and 0 bases from J, with 12 bases in between. The CDR3 DNA reads as TGCGCCAGCAGCCAAGTGGGTCGGGGGATGAACACTGAAGCTTTCTTT. It is translated as CASSQVGRGMNTEAFF.

The chain joins TRBV6-2 or TRBV6-3 to TRBJ1-6; 7 bases align to TRBD1. CDR1 and CDR2 (germline): MNHEY, SVGEGT. The CDR3 extends over 15 amino acids. V trimming: 6 bases; J trimming: 6 bases; junction bases outside the gene matches: 8. CDR3 in amino acids: CASSPSTGRNSPLHF. The CDR3 DNA follows: TGTGCCAGCAGCCCATCGACAGGGCGTAATTCACCCCTCCACTTT.

The J gene is TRBJ2-4, the V gene TRBV30; perhaps TRBD2 as D (6 bases). Germline CDR1 GTSNPN, CDR2 SVGIG (reference sequence). The CDR3 is made up of 13 amino acids. CDR3 coding DNA: TGTGCTTTTTCCCCGGGGGACAAAAACATTCAGTACTTC. Translated, it gives CAFSPGDKNIQYF.

The chain carries TRBV11-2 and TRBJ2-1; D is uncertain. The CDR3 contains 13 residues. Germline V gene lookup returns CDR1 SGHAT and CDR2 FQNNGV. V was pared by 3 bases and J by 10 bases, with 13 bases between. The CDR3: CASSFEGPREQFF. The CDR3 DNA is TGTGCCAGCAGCTTCGAAGGCCCTAGGGAGCAGTTCTTC.

V usage is TRBV29-1 and J usage is TRBJ2-1; D possibly corresponds to TRBD2 (7 bases). Per germline, CDR1 SQVTM and CDR2 ANQGSEA. V dropped 6 bases and J dropped 2 bases, with 17 bases sitting between them. The CDR3 contains 15 residues. The DNA of the CDR3 is TGCAGCGTGACCCAAGGGGGGGCCGCCTACAATGAGCAGTTCTTC. It encodes CSVTQGGAAYNEQFF.

This clone was counted once. The V gene is TRBV5-1, the J gene TRBJ1-1; 11 bases match TRBD1. This CDR3 is built from 15 residues. V was clipped by 4 bases and J by 7 bases; unmatched bases: 9. Germline CDR1 and CDR2: SGHRS and YFSETQ. CDR3 sequence: CASSLTRTGGNEAFF. The CDR3 DNA reads TGCGCCAGCAGCCTCACCCGGACAGGGGGCAATGAAGCTTTCTTT.

J is TRBJ1-5 and V is TRBV28; D is undetermined. V was shortened by 7 bases and J by 7 bases, with 11 bases between the two germline ends. This CDR3 comprises 12 residues. CDR1 is MDHEN and CDR2 is SYDVKM in the germline V gene. The CDR3 reads CASKSIGQPQHF. The DNA for the CDR3 is TGTGCCAGCAAATCCATCGGGCAGCCCCAGCATTTT. Supplemented by reference TRBV28 and TRBJ1-5, the full variable domain reads DVKVTQSSRYLVKRTGEKVFLECVQDMDHENMFWYRQDPGLGLRLIYFSYDVKMKEKGDIPEGYSVSREKKERFSLILESASTNQTSMYLCASKSIGQPQHFGDGTRLSIL.

The V gene is TRBV7-9, the J gene TRBJ1-4, with unresolved D. CDR1 and CDR2 from the germline V gene are SEHNR and FQNEAQ (reference sequence). V shed 5 bases and J shed 11 bases, with 15 bases lying between them. This CDR3 has 13 residues. DNA of the CDR3: TGTGCCAGCAGCCCAGGAACGGTAAATAAACTGTTTTTT. Translated: CASSPGTVNKLFF.

The chain has TRBV10-3 and TRBJ1-6; 7 bases are shared with TRBD1. Germline CDR1 reads ENHRY; CDR2 reads SYGVKD. The CDR3 consists of 13 residues. V shed 9 bases, J shed 5 bases, and the junction held 4 bases outside the gene matches. The CDR3 region is CAISGTDNSPLHF. The CDR3 nucleotides are TGTGCCATTTCCGGGACAGATAATTCACCCCTCCACTTT.

This clone was counted a few times. This chain joins TRBV19 and TRBJ1-1; a weak D match, TRBD1 (6 bases). Germline V lookup: CDR1 LNHDA, CDR2 SQIVND (reference sequence). Trimming removed 6 bases at V and 4 bases at J, with 21 bases between. CDR3 size: 16 residues. CDR3 amino acids: CASSPSGGADRTEAFF. The CDR3, as DNA: TGTGCCAGTAGCCCCTCCGGGGGGGCCGATCGCACTGAAGCTTTCTTT.

The chain couples TRBV7-7 to TRBJ2-3, with 10 bases aligning to TRBD2. J gave up 6 bases and V 1 base, and 7 bases lay outside the gene matches. This CDR3 is built from 16 residues. Germline CDR1 is SSHAT and CDR2 is FNYEAQ (reference sequence). CDR3 amino acids: CASSLVAGGPVDTQYF. Here the CDR3 DNA reads TGTGCCAGCAGCTTAGTAGCGGGGGGCCCAGTGGATACGCAGTATTTT.

This clone occurred a few times. J is TRBJ2-5 and V is TRBV5-1, with 7 bases aligning to TRBD2. Germline V gives CDR1 SGHRS, CDR2 YFSETQ. J lost 1 base, V lost 2 bases, and 2 bases had no gene match. CDR3 size: 14 residues. The CDR3 coding sequence is TGCGCCAGCAGCTTCGGGACTACCCAAGAGACCCAGTACTTC. Amino acid sequence: CASSFGTTQETQYF.

The rearrangement joins TRBV6-5 to TRBJ1-1; 9 bases agree with TRBD1. J lost 3 bases, V lost 6 bases, and 8 bases had no gene match. CDR3 size: 15 residues. Germline CDR1 reads MNHEY; CDR2 reads SVGAGI. The CDR3 bases are TGTGCCAGCAGCCTAAACAGGGGGCCGGACACTGAAGCTTTCTTT. It translates to CASSLNRGPDTEAFF.

V is TRBV4-1 and J is TRBJ2-7, with TRBD1 identical over 12 bases. With V trimmed by 1 base and J by 9 bases, 16 bases remained unmatched. Germline CDR1 MGHRA, CDR2 YSYEKL. The CDR3 runs 18 residues. This chain's CDR3 is CASSQGRGISGTGGVQYF. The CDR3 nucleotides read TGCGCCAGCAGCCAAGGGAGAGGGATATCCGGGACAGGGGGCGTGCAGTACTTC.